This passage covers 4 T cell receptor beta chains from one sample sequenced in a study of blood T cell repertoires in COVID-19. Sequencing was performed with immunoSEQ multiplex PCR; in TCRdb, only in-frame clones are kept and a portion is missing. Altogether under 150,000 clones are present, about three quarters being singletons, with the ten largest covering 9%. Sequencing input: peripheral blood. The receptors were gathered from a woman in her forties or fifties with active or convalescent COVID-19.

Many counts were recorded for this clone. The chain employs TRBV5-1 and TRBJ1-5; D remains unclear. The ends were cut back, 5 bases at V and 0 bases at J, with 12 bases in the middle. The CDR3 has 15 amino acids. Germline CDR1 SGHRS, CDR2 YFSETQ. The CDR3 region is CASRFGGDSNQPQHF. CDR3 DNA sequence: TGCGCCAGCAGATTCGGCGGGGATAGCAATCAGCCCCAGCATTTT.

The V call is TRBV6-5, the J call TRBJ1-2, with TRBD1 identical over 8 bases. CDR3 length: 14 residues. Germline V lookup: CDR1 MNHEY, CDR2 SVGAGI. Unmatched junction bases numbered 12, after V lost 7 bases and J lost 8 bases. CDR3 in DNA: TGTGCCAGCAACAAGGCAGGGGGCGCGGGGGGCTACACCTTC. Translation gives CASNKAGGAGGYTF.

This sequence joins TRBV9 and TRBJ2-3, with 12 bases fitting TRBD2. CDR3 length: 17 amino acids. Losses at the gene ends were 2 bases for V and 4 bases for J; bases not matched to a gene: 8. Germline V gene sequence: CDR1 SGDLS, CDR2 YYNGEE. CDR3 region: CASSVTRLAGASDTQYF. DNA for the CDR3: TGTGCCAGCAGCGTGACAAGACTAGCGGGGGCCTCAGATACGCAGTATTTT.

The CDR3 sequence is CASSIDLGQGAESSYNEQFF. The CDR3, as DNA: TGTGCCAGTAGTATAGATCTCGGGCAGGGGGCCGAGAGCTCCTACAATGAGCAGTTCTTC. V and J are TRBV19 and TRBJ2-1; 8 bases line up with TRBD1. Trimming took 0 bases from V and 0 from J; bases not matched to a gene: 13. Germline lookup yields CDR1 LNHDA and CDR2 SQIVND (reference sequence). This CDR3 is 20 amino acids long.